Following are 18 T cell receptor beta chains from one sample sequenced in a study of shared clonotypes between healthy human individuals. Assay used: immunoSEQ multiplex PCR; TCRdb lists only in-frame clones, some missing. This table has under 1,100,000 clones, roughly 80% appearing once. The sample consisted of memory CD4+ T cells sorted from blood. Indicated subset: CD45RA-negative fraction. The receptors here all came from a man between 18 and 29 years old in good health.

The rearrangement links TRBV28 to TRBJ2-5; 8 nucleotides match TRBD2. V trimming: 6 bases; J trimming: 1 base; junction bases outside the gene matches: 10. This CDR3 spans 16 amino acids. Germline CDR1 is MDHEN and CDR2 is SYDVKM. The CDR3 bases are TGTGCCAGCAGCCCCCTGAAGCGGGGGACCCAAGAGACCCAGTACTTC. Amino acids: CASSPLKRGTQETQYF. The entire variable domain, with the rest obtained from reference TRBV28 and TRBJ2-5, is as follows: DVKVTQSSRYLVKRTGEKVFLECVQDMDHENMFWYRQDPGLGLRLIYFSYDVKMKEKGDIPEGYSVSREKKERFSLILESASTNQTSMYLCASSPLKRGTQETQYFGPGTRLLVL.

The V and J genes are TRBV21-1 and TRBJ2-3; whether TRBD1, the table's D call, matches the DNA was not checked. TRBV21-1 is described as a pseudogene. The length of the CDR3 is 18 residues. The CDR3 reads CAILPGDRVLLATDTQYF. CDR3 coding DNA: TGTGCCATCCTGCCGGGGGACAGGGTTCTGTTAGCGACAGATACGCAGTATTTT.

The chain couples TRBV11-2 to TRBJ1-1; TRBD1 agrees at 8 bases. The CDR3 runs to 15 residues. Germline V CDR1 and CDR2: SGHAT, FQNNGV. V lost 1 base and J lost 3; bases outside the gene matches: 4. The CDR3 DNA is TGTGCCAGCAGCTTAGCGACAGGGGCGTACACTGAAGCTTTCTTT. Translating it yields CASSLATGAYTEAFF.

This clone was seen a handful of times. Given a far larger clone just one base away, this is likely a sequencing read error. The same CDR3 also results from other DNA sequences found in this sample. V gene TRBV5-1 combines with J gene TRBJ1-3, with D possibly matching TRBD1 (5 bases). The CDR3 contains 14 residues. V gave up 0 bases and J gave up 4 bases, with 8 bases separating them. Germline V lookup: CDR1 SGHRS, CDR2 YFSETQ. This chain's CDR3 is CASSLEGKGNTIYF. The CDR3 DNA reads TGCGCCAGCAGCTTGGAGGGGAAAGGAAACACCATATATTTT.

The rearrangement links TRBV5-5 to TRBJ1-6, with unresolved D. The germline CDR1 and CDR2 sequences are SGHKS and YYEKEE (reference sequence). The CDR3 loop spans 17 amino acids. V lost 0 bases, J lost 0 bases, and 10 bases lay in between. CDR3 loop: CASSLAPVSSYNSPLHF. The CDR3 coding sequence is TGTGCCAGCAGCTTGGCCCCAGTCAGCTCCTATAATTCACCCCTCCACTTT.

Concerning this clone itself: This sample includes further DNA sequences coding for the same CDR3. The chain couples TRBV6-1 to TRBJ2-3; D unresolved. In germline, CDR1 is MNHNS, CDR2 SASEGT. The CDR3 is made up of 14 amino acids. The ends were cut back, 4 bases at V and 1 base at J, with 9 bases in the middle. The CDR3 sequence: CASSGQRGTDTQYF. In DNA, the CDR3 is TGTGCCAGCAGTGGTCAAAGGGGCACAGATACGCAGTATTTT.

This chain links TRBV27 with TRBJ1-2, with 9 bases matching TRBD1. This CDR3 contains 15 residues. CDR1 is MNHEY and CDR2 is SMNVEV in the germline V gene (reference sequence). After removal of 6 bases from V and 6 bases from J, the junction contained 11 bases not matched to a gene. CDR3 nucleotide sequence: TGTGCCAGCAGCCCTTTTGGGACAGGGAGGGATGGCTACACCTTC. As protein: CASSPFGTGRDGYTF.

This clone was observed many times. The chain combines TRBV14 with TRBJ2-3; maybe TRBD1 (6 bases). V lost 4 bases, J lost 4 bases, and 9 bases lay in between. Per the germline V gene, CDR1 is SGHDN and CDR2 is FVKESK. CDR3 length: 13 residues. The DNA for the CDR3 is TGTGCCAGCAGCCGGCCAGGGGCAGATACGCAGTATTTT. Translation: CASSRPGADTQYF.

The chain is built from TRBV5-1 and TRBJ1-4; D is uncertain. V lost 0 bases, J lost 8 bases, and 11 bases lay in between. This CDR3 has 14 amino acids. CDR1 is SGHRS and CDR2 is YFSETQ in the germline V gene. CDR3 protein: CASSLEASGEKLFF. The CDR3 region has the DNA TGCGCCAGCAGCTTGGAGGCGTCTGGCGAAAAACTGTTTTTT.

The chain carries TRBV7-2 and TRBJ1-6; 7 nucleotides agree with TRBD1. V shed 5 bases and J 2 bases; nucleotides not matched to a gene: 6. Germline CDR1 reads SGHTA; CDR2 reads FQGNSA. The CDR3 is made up of 16 amino acids. The CDR3 DNA reads as TGTGCCAGCAGCCGTGACAGGGACCCCTATAATTCACCCCTCCACTTT. Its protein product is CASSRDRDPYNSPLHF. The full variable domain, completed using reference TRBV7-2 and TRBJ1-6, is GAGVSQSPSNKVTEKGKDVELRCDPISGHTALYWYRQSLGQGLEFLIYFQGNSAPDKSGLPSDRFSAERTGGSVSTLTIQRTQQEDSAVYLCASSRDRDPYNSPLHFGNGTRLTVT.

The chain is built from TRBV30 and TRBJ2-3; possibly TRBD2 for D (5 bases). The V gene lost 5 bases and the J gene lost 7 bases, with 10 bases spanning the gap. Germline V gives CDR1 GTSNPN, CDR2 SVGIG (reference sequence). The CDR3 spans 11 residues. Here the CDR3 reads CAWAPDYTQYF. CDR3 in DNA: TGTGCCTGGGCCCCGGACTATACGCAGTATTTT.

The genes are TRBV7-2 and TRBJ2-1; possibly TRBD1 for D (6 bases). Trimming left V 0 bases short and J 0 bases short, with 6 bases between. Per the germline V gene, CDR1 is SGHTA and CDR2 is FQGNSA. CDR3 length equals 15 residues. Here the CDR3 DNA reads TGTGCCAGCAGCTTAGCGGACAGCTCCTACAATGAGCAGTTCTTC. Amino acids: CASSLADSSYNEQFF.

This chain uses TRBV5-1 with TRBJ1-2; the D gene is possibly TRBD1 (5 bases). The CDR3 totals 14 residues. Trimming removed 1 base from V and 6 bases from J, with 13 bases in between. CDR1 is SGHRS, CDR2 YFSETQ, per germline. CDR3 bases: TGCGCCAGCAGCTTGAGTCTAGGGGCAGATGGCTACACCTTC. As protein: CASSLSLGADGYTF.

J is TRBJ1-1 and V is TRBV7-3; D is possibly TRBD1 (6 bases). Germline V gene data show CDR1 as SGHTA and CDR2 as FQGTGA. Trimming took 2 bases from V and 0 from J, leaving 13 bases between them. The CDR3 is 16 residues long. CDR3 loop: CASSLQGPGMNTEAFF. CDR3 nucleotides: TGTGCCAGCAGCTTACAGGGGCCCGGGATGAACACTGAAGCTTTCTTT.

The chain carries TRBV2 and TRBJ1-2, with TRBD1 identical over 7 bases. CDR1 is SNHLY and CDR2 is FYNNEI in the germline V gene. J lost 4 bases, V lost 4 bases, and 6 bases had no gene match. The CDR3 spans 14 residues. CDR3 loop: CASSVKGAGYGYTF. The CDR3 DNA follows: TGTGCCAGCAGTGTGAAGGGGGCAGGCTATGGCTACACCTTC.

This clone was observed many times. Distinct nucleotide sequences in the sample also encode this CDR3. This chain links TRBV18 with TRBJ1-2; perhaps TRBD1 as D (6 bases). The CDR3 loop spans 13 amino acids. The germline CDR1 and CDR2 sequences are KGHSH and LQKENI. Trimming left V 3 bases short and J 2 bases short, with 7 bases between. The CDR3 nucleotides read TGTGCCAGCTCACCTGACAGGAACTATGGCTACACCTTC. Its protein is CASSPDRNYGYTF.

CDR3 DNA sequence: TGCGCCAGCAGCCAGGGGACTAGCGGCAACTACGAGCAGTACTTC. This codes for CASSQGTSGNYEQYF. The chain joins TRBV4-1 to TRBJ2-7; 11 positions match TRBD2. CDR1 and CDR2 from the germline V gene are MGHRA and YSYEKL. Trimming removed 3 bases from V and 3 bases from J; junction bases left unmatched: 4. The CDR3 consists of 15 residues.

This clone was picked up one time. The chain couples TRBV6-6 to TRBJ2-7; maybe TRBD2 (7 bases). V was trimmed by 6 bases and J by 2 bases, leaving 14 bases between them. The CDR3 extends over 14 amino acids. CDR1 and CDR2 from the germline V gene are MNHNY and SVGAGI (reference sequence). The CDR3 sequence is CASSSEGGPYEQYF. In DNA form, the CDR3 reads TGTGCCAGCAGCTCCGAGGGGGGGCCCTACGAGCAGTACTTC.